These T cell receptor beta chains were read from a single sample in a study of blood T cells in healthy people across ages. MiXCR, run by TCRdb on the 5' RACE reads, gives a single entry per CDR3 protein. The repertoire has 700,000 to 950,000 distinct CDR3 sequences, roughly 60% of them found once; the top ten carry 22%. Sequenced input: blood. These receptors all stem from a man between 25 and 39 years old in good health. CDR3s include the opening cysteine and the closing phenylalanine or tryptophan. Each record gives: D gene, V gene, clone size, J gene, CDR3 protein, CDR3 DNA. D genes are given only for firm matches. For some rows the clone size is stated as once, few or many, or as a class when expanded; others skip it.

d_gene: TRBD2
v_gene: TRBV29-1
abundance: -
j_gene: TRBJ2-5
CDR3aa: CSASEEGRVRETQYF
CDR3nt: TGCAGCGCTTCAGAGGAGGGGAGGGTTCGAGAGACCCAGTACTTC

d_gene: -
v_gene: TRBV12-3/TRBV12-4
abundance: -
j_gene: TRBJ1-6
CDR3aa: CASRHGGSPLHF
CDR3nt: TGTGCCAGCAGGCACGGAGGTTCACCCCTCCACTTT

d_gene: -
v_gene: TRBV7-9
abundance: many
j_gene: TRBJ1-5
CDR3aa: CASSPPGGQPQHF
CDR3nt: TGTGCCAGCAGCCCACCGGGAGGACAGCCCCAGCATTTT

d_gene: -
v_gene: TRBV7-9
abundance: -
j_gene: TRBJ2-5
CDR3aa: CASGAGEAGQTQYF
CDR3nt: TGTGCCAGCGGGGCGGGCGAAGCTGGCCAGACCCAGTACTTC

d_gene: -
v_gene: TRBV3-1
abundance: few
j_gene: TRBJ2-5
CDR3aa: CASSQRIDEQYF
CDR3nt: TGTGCCAGCAGCCAAAGGATCGATGAGCAGTACTTC

d_gene: TRBD2
v_gene: TRBV5-1
abundance: few
j_gene: TRBJ2-7
CDR3aa: CASSAGLAGVDEQYF
CDR3nt: TGCGCCAGCAGCGCGGGACTAGCGGGGGTCGATGAGCAGTACTTC

d_gene: -
v_gene: TRBV15
abundance: -
j_gene: TRBJ1-1
CDR3aa: CATSRDPYRDTEAFF
CDR3nt: TGTGCCACCAGCAGAGATCCTTACAGGGACACTGAAGCTTTCTTT

d_gene: -
v_gene: TRBV10-2
abundance: -
j_gene: TRBJ2-3
CDR3aa: CASRNPEPDTQYF
CDR3nt: TGCGCCAGCCGAAACCCCGAGCCAGATACGCAGTATTTT

d_gene: -
v_gene: TRBV7-8
abundance: few
j_gene: TRBJ2-7
CDR3aa: CASSLVREPYEQYF
CDR3nt: TGTGCCAGCAGCTTAGTGCGGGAACCCTACGAGCAGTACTTC

d_gene: -
v_gene: TRBV12-5
abundance: -
j_gene: TRBJ2-1
CDR3aa: CASGPTTPWGVGNEQFF
CDR3nt: TGTGCTAGTGGCCCGACAACCCCCTGGGGGGTAGGGAATGAGCAGTTCTTC

d_gene: TRBD1
v_gene: TRBV12-3/TRBV12-4
abundance: -
j_gene: TRBJ1-4
CDR3aa: CASSLWGQLEEKLFF
CDR3nt: TGTGCCAGCAGTTTATGGGGACAGCTGGAAGAAAAACTGTTTTTT

d_gene: -
v_gene: TRBV7-9
abundance: -
j_gene: TRBJ1-2
CDR3aa: CASSLAGDPSGYGYTF
CDR3nt: TGTGCCAGCAGCTTAGCCGGGGACCCCAGCGGCTATGGCTACACCTTC

d_gene: -
v_gene: TRBV6-1
abundance: -
j_gene: TRBJ1-2
CDR3aa: CASSDSIGGYTF
CDR3nt: TGTGCCAGCTCTGACAGTATCGGAGGCTACACCTTC

d_gene: -
v_gene: TRBV21-1
abundance: -
j_gene: TRBJ1-1
CDR3aa: CASSKGTGFGEAFF
CDR3nt: TGTGCCAGCAGCAAAGGGACAGGGTTTGGCGAAGCTTTCTTT

d_gene: -
v_gene: TRBV20-1
abundance: many
j_gene: TRBJ2-5
CDR3aa: CSASLAGSVETQYF
CDR3nt: TGCAGTGCTAGTCTTGCCGGATCTGTGGAGACCCAGTACTTC

d_gene: -
v_gene: TRBV7-2
abundance: many
j_gene: TRBJ2-7
CDR3aa: CASSLGPSYEQYF
CDR3nt: TGTGCCAGCAGCTTAGGCCCGTCCTACGAGCAGTACTTC

d_gene: -
v_gene: TRBV3-1
abundance: few
j_gene: TRBJ1-2
CDR3aa: CASSQDSPNYGYTF
CDR3nt: TGTGCCAGCAGCCAAGACAGTCCTAACTATGGCTACACCTTC

d_gene: TRBD1
v_gene: TRBV20-1
abundance: -
j_gene: TRBJ2-7
CDR3aa: CSAQGVELYEQYF
CDR3nt: TGCAGTGCTCAGGGGGTAGAGCTCTACGAGCAGTACTTC

d_gene: -
v_gene: TRBV4-2
abundance: -
j_gene: TRBJ2-7
CDR3aa: CASSPRLGESSYEQYF
CDR3nt: TGTGCCAGCAGCCCCCGCCTCGGGGAATCCTCCTACGAGCAGTACTTC

d_gene: -
v_gene: TRBV4-3
abundance: -
j_gene: TRBJ1-2
CDR3aa: CASSQDREEIYGYTF
CDR3nt: TGCGCCAGCAGCCAAGATAGGGAGGAGATCTATGGCTACACCTTC

d_gene: TRBD2
v_gene: TRBV5-1
abundance: -
j_gene: TRBJ2-7
CDR3aa: CASSVAGGPYEQYF
CDR3nt: TGCGCCAGCAGTGTAGCGGGAGGGCCTTACGAGCAGTACTTC

d_gene: TRBD1
v_gene: TRBV29-1
abundance: -
j_gene: TRBJ2-3
CDR3aa: CGVVGQGPSRYF
CDR3nt: TGCGGCGTTGTGGGACAGGGGCCCTCCAGGTATTTT

d_gene: TRBD1
v_gene: TRBV29-1
abundance: -
j_gene: TRBJ1-2
CDR3aa: CSVATGYSGQVYGYTF
CDR3nt: TGCAGCGTTGCGACTGGGTATTCCGGACAGGTCTATGGCTACACCTTC

d_gene: -
v_gene: TRBV4-3
abundance: -
j_gene: TRBJ2-5
CDR3aa: CASSQNSKGETQYF
CDR3nt: TGCGCCAGCAGCCAAAACTCCAAGGGAGAGACCCAGTACTTC

d_gene: -
v_gene: TRBV6-6
abundance: -
j_gene: TRBJ2-1
CDR3aa: CASSQSRGGSYNEQFF
CDR3nt: TGTGCCAGCAGCCAATCCAGGGGCGGCTCCTACAATGAGCAGTTCTTC

d_gene: -
v_gene: TRBV7-2
abundance: -
j_gene: TRBJ1-5
CDR3aa: CASSLIGVDQPQHF
CDR3nt: TGTGCCAGCAGCTTAATCGGGGTTGACCAGCCCCAGCATTTT

d_gene: -
v_gene: TRBV20-1
abundance: -
j_gene: TRBJ2-3
CDR3aa: CSANPVPSTDTQYF
CDR3nt: TGCAGTGCTAACCCGGTACCAAGCACAGATACGCAGTATTTT

d_gene: -
v_gene: TRBV9
abundance: many
j_gene: TRBJ2-5
CDR3aa: CASSITRAPGETQYF
CDR3nt: TGTGCCAGCAGCATAACCCGGGCCCCGGGGGAGACCCAGTACTTC

d_gene: -
v_gene: TRBV6-5
abundance: -
j_gene: TRBJ1-1
CDR3aa: CASISPGAGSSFF
CDR3nt: TGTGCCAGCATTTCACCGGGAGCAGGGAGTTCTTTCTTT

d_gene: -
v_gene: TRBV12-3/TRBV12-4
abundance: -
j_gene: TRBJ2-2
CDR3aa: CASSLHPGSTGELFF
CDR3nt: TGTGCCAGCAGTCTACATCCAGGGAGCACCGGGGAGCTGTTTTTT

d_gene: TRBD1
v_gene: TRBV29-1
abundance: -
j_gene: TRBJ1-4
CDR3aa: CSVDLTGTGSEKLFF
CDR3nt: TGCAGCGTGGACCTCACCGGGACAGGTAGCGAAAAACTGTTTTTT

d_gene: -
v_gene: TRBV20-1
abundance: -
j_gene: TRBJ1-5
CDR3aa: CSARQGIQPQHF
CDR3nt: TGCAGTGCTAGACAGGGAATTCAGCCCCAGCATTTT

d_gene: -
v_gene: TRBV5-4
abundance: few
j_gene: TRBJ2-1
CDR3aa: CASSLRVSEYNEQFF
CDR3nt: TGTGCCAGCAGCTTGAGGGTATCGGAGTACAATGAGCAGTTCTTC

d_gene: TRBD2
v_gene: TRBV6-5
abundance: -
j_gene: TRBJ2-7
CDR3aa: CASSYSGSGTYEQYF
CDR3nt: TGTGCCAGCAGTTACTCTGGTAGCGGGACCTACGAGCAGTACTTC

d_gene: -
v_gene: TRBV6-2/TRBV6-3
abundance: -
j_gene: TRBJ2-3
CDR3aa: CASIARRYQNTQYF
CDR3nt: TGTGCCAGCATCGCGAGGAGGTATCAAAATACGCAGTATTTT

d_gene: TRBD1
v_gene: TRBV27
abundance: many
j_gene: TRBJ2-1
CDR3aa: CASGPAGTEDNEQFF
CDR3nt: TGTGCCAGCGGCCCAGCCGGGACAGAGGACAATGAGCAGTTCTTC

d_gene: -
v_gene: TRBV20-1
abundance: -
j_gene: TRBJ1-1
CDR3aa: CSAREGRGARTEAFF
CDR3nt: TGCAGTGCTAGAGAGGGGCGAGGGGCGCGCACTGAAGCTTTCTTT

d_gene: TRBD2
v_gene: TRBV6-2/TRBV6-3
abundance: -
j_gene: TRBJ2-1
CDR3aa: CASSYLPGGEQFF
CDR3nt: TGTGCCAGCAGTTACTTACCGGGAGGGGAGCAGTTCTTC

d_gene: TRBD1
v_gene: TRBV6-1
abundance: -
j_gene: TRBJ1-5
CDR3aa: CASTPGQGGQPQHF
CDR3nt: TGTGCCAGCACCCCGGGTCAGGGGGGTCAGCCCCAGCATTTT

d_gene: -
v_gene: TRBV7-9
abundance: many
j_gene: TRBJ2-3
CDR3aa: CASSFWQGFTDTQYF
CDR3nt: TGTGCCAGCAGCTTCTGGCAGGGCTTCACAGATACGCAGTATTTT

d_gene: TRBD1
v_gene: TRBV29-1
abundance: few
j_gene: TRBJ2-7
CDR3aa: CSVAQLPGTGYEQYF
CDR3nt: TGCAGCGTAGCCCAGCTCCCCGGGACAGGCTACGAGCAGTACTTC

d_gene: -
v_gene: TRBV12-3/TRBV12-4
abundance: -
j_gene: TRBJ1-2
CDR3aa: CASSLSAGENGYTF
CDR3nt: TGTGCCAGCAGTTTATCGGCAGGGGAAAATGGCTACACCTTC

d_gene: -
v_gene: TRBV25-1
abundance: few
j_gene: TRBJ2-5
CDR3aa: CASSDVTQETQYF
CDR3nt: TGTGCCAGCAGTGATGTCACCCAAGAGACCCAGTACTTC

d_gene: -
v_gene: TRBV6-5
abundance: few
j_gene: TRBJ1-2
CDR3aa: CASSYSGNPVINYGYTF
CDR3nt: TGTGCCAGCAGTTACTCAGGGAACCCGGTTATTAACTATGGCTACACCTTC

d_gene: TRBD1
v_gene: TRBV9
abundance: few
j_gene: TRBJ2-7
CDR3aa: CASTSGTDSTYEQYF
CDR3nt: TGTGCCAGCACGTCAGGGACAGACTCGACCTACGAGCAGTACTTC

d_gene: TRBD2
v_gene: TRBV20-1
abundance: -
j_gene: TRBJ2-1
CDR3aa: CSASSSGEPYNEQFF
CDR3nt: TGCAGCGCTAGCTCTAGCGGGGAACCTTACAATGAGCAGTTCTTC

d_gene: -
v_gene: TRBV28
abundance: -
j_gene: TRBJ1-2
CDR3aa: CASSFPQESFGYTF
CDR3nt: TGTGCCAGCAGCTTCCCCCAGGAGTCATTCGGCTACACCTTC

d_gene: -
v_gene: TRBV4-3
abundance: -
j_gene: TRBJ2-4
CDR3aa: CASSPEDSKNIQYF
CDR3nt: TGCGCCAGCAGCCCGGAGGACAGTAAAAACATTCAGTACTTC

d_gene: -
v_gene: TRBV12-3/TRBV12-4
abundance: -
j_gene: TRBJ1-6
CDR3aa: CASSTRTAGSPLHF
CDR3nt: TGTGCCAGCAGTACCCGGACGGCTGGTTCACCCCTCCACTTT

d_gene: TRBD1
v_gene: TRBV7-2
abundance: -
j_gene: TRBJ1-1
CDR3aa: CASSYGTGNTEAFF
CDR3nt: TGTGCCAGCAGCTACGGGACAGGGAACACTGAAGCTTTCTTT

d_gene: -
v_gene: TRBV20-1
abundance: -
j_gene: TRBJ2-1
CDR3aa: CSPTRAAYNERFF
CDR3nt: TGCAGTCCCACCAGGGCAGCTTACAATGAGCGGTTCTTC

d_gene: TRBD2
v_gene: TRBV18
abundance: few
j_gene: TRBJ2-1
CDR3aa: CASSPPSGSKGGNEQFF
CDR3nt: TGTGCCAGCTCACCCCCTAGCGGGAGTAAAGGCGGGAATGAGCAGTTCTTC

d_gene: -
v_gene: TRBV12-3/TRBV12-4
abundance: few
j_gene: TRBJ2-7
CDR3aa: CASSLGHYYEQYF
CDR3nt: TGTGCCAGCAGTTTGGGACATTACTACGAGCAGTACTTC

d_gene: TRBD1
v_gene: TRBV3-1
abundance: many
j_gene: TRBJ1-5
CDR3aa: CASSLSATGGQPQHF
CDR3nt: TGTGCCAGCAGCTTAAGCGCTACAGGGGGTCAGCCCCAGCATTTT

d_gene: TRBD1
v_gene: TRBV6-5
abundance: -
j_gene: TRBJ2-1
CDR3aa: CASSQKPGGGLGEQFF
CDR3nt: TGTGCCAGCAGCCAAAAACCAGGGGGCGGGTTAGGTGAGCAGTTCTTC

d_gene: TRBD1
v_gene: TRBV18
abundance: -
j_gene: TRBJ1-1
CDR3aa: CASSPDRGNTEAFF
CDR3nt: TGTGCCAGCTCACCGGACAGGGGGAACACTGAAGCTTTCTTT

d_gene: TRBD1
v_gene: TRBV20-1
abundance: -
j_gene: TRBJ2-1
CDR3aa: CSAPRGPLYNEQFF
CDR3nt: TGCAGTGCTCCCAGGGGGCCCCTTTACAATGAGCAGTTCTTC

d_gene: -
v_gene: TRBV2
abundance: -
j_gene: TRBJ2-7
CDR3aa: CASGRGFGSYEQYF
CDR3nt: TGTGCCAGCGGCAGAGGATTTGGGAGCTACGAGCAGTACTTC

d_gene: -
v_gene: TRBV5-1
abundance: many
j_gene: TRBJ2-7
CDR3aa: CASSAGDYEQYF
CDR3nt: TGCGCCAGCAGCGCCGGGGACTACGAGCAGTACTTC

d_gene: -
v_gene: TRBV20-1
abundance: -
j_gene: TRBJ2-7
CDR3aa: CSARGRGHSSSYEQYF
CDR3nt: TGCAGTGCTAGGGGAAGGGGACACTCAAGCTCCTACGAGCAGTACTTC